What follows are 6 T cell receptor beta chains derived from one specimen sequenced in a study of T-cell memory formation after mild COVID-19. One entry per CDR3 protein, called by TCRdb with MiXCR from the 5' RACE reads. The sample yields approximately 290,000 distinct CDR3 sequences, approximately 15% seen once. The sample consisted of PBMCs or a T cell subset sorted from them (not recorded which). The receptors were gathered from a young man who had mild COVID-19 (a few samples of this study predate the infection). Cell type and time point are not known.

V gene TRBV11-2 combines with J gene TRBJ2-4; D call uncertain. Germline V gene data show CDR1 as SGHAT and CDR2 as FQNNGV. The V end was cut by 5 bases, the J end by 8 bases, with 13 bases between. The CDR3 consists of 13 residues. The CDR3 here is CASSRVSQDIQYF. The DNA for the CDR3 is TGTGCCAGCAGCCGAGTAAGTCAAGACATTCAGTACTTC. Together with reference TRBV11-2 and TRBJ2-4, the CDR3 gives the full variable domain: EAGVAQSPRYKIIEKRQSVAFWCNPISGHATLYWYQQILGQGPKLLIQFQNNGVVDDSQLPKDRFSAERLKGVDSTLKIQPAKLEDSAVYLCASSRVSQDIQYFGAGTRLSVL.

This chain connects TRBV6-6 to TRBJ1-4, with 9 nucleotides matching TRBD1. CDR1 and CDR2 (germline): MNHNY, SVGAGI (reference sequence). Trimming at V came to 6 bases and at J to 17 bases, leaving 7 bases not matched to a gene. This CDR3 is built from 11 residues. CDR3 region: CASRGDRDYFF. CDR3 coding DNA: TGTGCCAGCAGGGGGGACAGGGATTATTTTTTT.

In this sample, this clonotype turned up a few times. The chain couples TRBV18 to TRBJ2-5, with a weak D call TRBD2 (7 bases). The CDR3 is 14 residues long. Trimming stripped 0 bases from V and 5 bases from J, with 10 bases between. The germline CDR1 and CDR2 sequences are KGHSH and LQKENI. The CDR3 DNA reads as TGTGCCAGCTCACCACCGGGGGGGCCGGAGACCCAGTACTTC. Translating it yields CASSPPGGPETQYF. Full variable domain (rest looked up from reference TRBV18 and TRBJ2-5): NAGVMQNPRHLVRRRGQEARLRCSPMKGHSHVYWYRQLPEEGLKFMVYLQKENIIDESGMPKERFSAEFPKEGPSILRIQQVVRGDSAAYFCASSPPGGPETQYFGPGTRLLVL.

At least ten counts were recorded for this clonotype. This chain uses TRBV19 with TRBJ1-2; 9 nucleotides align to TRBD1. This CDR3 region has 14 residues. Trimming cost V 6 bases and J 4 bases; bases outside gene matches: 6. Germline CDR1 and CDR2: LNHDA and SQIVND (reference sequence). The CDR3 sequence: CASRAGTGLYGYTF. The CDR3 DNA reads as TGTGCCAGTAGGGCCGGGACAGGGCTCTATGGCTACACCTTC.

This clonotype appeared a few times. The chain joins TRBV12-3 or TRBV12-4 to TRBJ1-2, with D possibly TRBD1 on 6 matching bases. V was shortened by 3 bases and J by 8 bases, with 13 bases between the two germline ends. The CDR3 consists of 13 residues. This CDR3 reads CASSFLGAEGYTF. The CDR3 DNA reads TGTGCCAGCAGTTTTTTGGGGGCTGAGGGCTACACCTTC.

CDR3 in DNA: TGTGCCAGCAGCCAGGAGGACAGGGGCAATCAGCCCCAGCATTTT. This codes for CASSQEDRGNQPQHF. The V and J genes are TRBV4-2 and TRBJ1-5, with 8 bases identical to TRBD1. V was pared by 3 bases and J by 2 bases, with 3 bases of the junction left unmatched. Germline CDR1 is LGHNA and CDR2 is YNFKEQ. The CDR3 runs to 15 residues.